Presented here are 16 T cell receptor beta chains from one specimen sequenced in a study of cytomegalovirus exposure and HLA in healthy donors. The PCR employed 60 Vbeta primers together with 13 Jbeta primers. Here immunoSEQ multiplex PCR was the method, and the copy in TCRdb shows in-frame clones only, minus some. The sample holds about 150,000 clones, around three quarters seen once. The sample consisted of PBMCs. All receptors come from a middle-aged woman in good health and CMV-seronegative.

This clone was seen only a few times. The rearrangement joins TRBV19 to TRBJ1-1, with D possibly matching TRBD1 (5 bases). Germline CDR1 and CDR2: LNHDA and SQIVND (reference sequence). The CDR3 loop spans 12 amino acids. With 3 bases removed from V and 11 bases from J, the gap between germline ends came to 13 bases. As DNA, the CDR3 is TGTGCCAGTAGTATCAACAGGAAGTATGCTTTCTTT. Its translation: CASSINRKYAFF.

This chain connects TRBV6-1 to TRBJ2-3; 8 nucleotides match TRBD2. The CDR3 totals 15 residues. V was clipped by 8 bases and J by 0 bases; unmatched bases: 7. The germline V gene encodes CDR1 MNHNS and CDR2 SASEGT. The CDR3 region is CASSHERGSTDTQYF. CDR3 DNA sequence: TGTGCCAGCTCCCACGAGCGGGGGAGCACAGATACGCAGTATTTT.

This clone occurred once. V is TRBV27 and J is TRBJ2-3, with TRBD2 matching 8 bases. This CDR3 region has 15 residues. Looked up from germline, CDR1 is MNHEY and CDR2 is SMNVEV (reference sequence). Trimming at V came to 5 bases and at J to 2 bases, leaving 6 bases not matched to a gene. The CDR3 DNA reads as TGTGCCAGCAGTGGACTAGCTGTCCCCACAGATACGCAGTATTTT. It specifies CASSGLAVPTDTQYF.

This chain joins TRBV19 and TRBJ1-1, with D possibly being TRBD1 (5 bases). The germline V and J ends were trimmed by 3 bases and 1 base, with 9 bases remaining between them. This CDR3 is 14 amino acids long. The germline gives CDR1 LNHDA, CDR2 SQIVND (reference sequence). The DNA of the CDR3 is TGTGCCAGTAGTATCGAAACAGGGAACACTGAAGCTTTCTTT. Residues: CASSIETGNTEAFF. The full variable domain, in which reference TRBV19 and TRBJ1-1 provide the parts outside the CDR3, is DGGITQSPKYLFRKEGQNVTLSCEQNLNHDAMYWYRQDPGQGLRLIYYSQIVNDFQKGDIAEGYSVSREKKESFPLTVTSAQKNPTAFYLCASSIETGNTEAFFGQGTRLTVV.

This clone was counted only a few times. The chain has TRBV27 and TRBJ1-5; D ambiguous. The length of the CDR3 is 13 residues. Looked up from germline, CDR1 is MNHEY and CDR2 is SMNVEV (reference sequence). V lost 3 bases to trimming and J lost 4 bases, with 7 bases between them. CDR3 loop: CASSFEENQPQHF. CDR3 DNA sequence: TGTGCCAGCAGTTTTGAGGAGAATCAGCCCCAGCATTTT.

CDR3 amino acids: CASPPDRGRSYEQYF. The CDR3 DNA sequence: TGTGCCAGCCCTCCCGACAGGGGGCGCTCCTACGAGCAGTACTTC. The chain carries TRBV6-1 and TRBJ2-7, with 10 bases lining up with TRBD1. Germline V gene sequence: CDR1 MNHNS, CDR2 SASEGT. This CDR3 comprises 15 residues. J was trimmed by 0 bases and V by 8 bases; bases with no gene match: 7.

The V and J genes are TRBV28 and TRBJ2-7; D gene unclear. Germline CDR1 is MDHEN and CDR2 is SYDVKM. V lost 4 bases to trimming and J lost 0 bases, with 13 bases between them. The CDR3 covers 15 residues. CDR3 sequence (DNA): TGTGCCAGCAGTTCCCATGACCGGAGCTCCTACGAGCAGTACTTC. Translating gives CASSSHDRSSYEQYF.

The genes are TRBV19 and TRBJ1-2, with D unclear. Between the trimmed V and J ends, which lost 7 bases and 5 bases, there was a span of 17 bases. This CDR3 has 14 amino acids. CDR1 is LNHDA, CDR2 SQIVND, per germline (reference sequence). The DNA for the CDR3 is TGTGCCAGTATGAGAGGCCAGAGAAGTTATGGCTACACCTTC. This gives the protein CASMRGQRSYGYTF.

This sequence joins TRBV5-1 and TRBJ1-2, with TRBD1 as a possible D gene (5 bases). This CDR3 contains 12 residues. V was clipped by 5 bases and J by 2 bases, with 7 bases between them. Germline V CDR1 and CDR2: SGHRS, YFSETQ. The CDR3 DNA reads TGCGCCAGCAGGTCAGGGAACTATGGCTACACCTTC. The encoded protein is CASRSGNYGYTF.

This chain uses TRBV6-1 with TRBJ1-5; no definite D call. This CDR3 is built from 16 residues. V shed 2 bases and J shed 4 bases, with 15 bases lying between them. Per the germline V gene, CDR1 is MNHNS and CDR2 is SASEGT. The CDR3 spells CASSERRTQLNQPQHF. CDR3 DNA: TGTGCCAGCAGTGAAAGGCGGACTCAGCTAAATCAGCCCCAGCATTTT.

The genes are TRBV29-1 and TRBJ1-2, with a weak D call TRBD1 (5 bases). Trimming took off 6 bases at V and 8 bases at J, with 13 bases between the two ends. The CDR3 is 11 amino acids. Germline V gives CDR1 SQVTM, CDR2 ANQGSEA. CDR3 loop: CSVGGTEGYTF. The CDR3 region has the DNA TGCAGCGTGGGGGGGACGGAAGGCTACACCTTC.

The genes are TRBV10-3 and TRBJ1-1; TRBD1 might be the D (5 bases). V was clipped by 6 bases and J by 0 bases, with 8 bases between them. Looked up from germline, CDR1 is ENHRY and CDR2 is SYGVKD. The CDR3 extends over 13 amino acids. The CDR3 reads CAIRGPMNTEAFF. The CDR3 DNA reads as TGTGCCATCAGGGGGCCCATGAACACTGAAGCTTTCTTT.

The chain is built from TRBV6-5 and TRBJ1-1; 7 nucleotides align to TRBD1. The V gene's germline CDR1 is MNHEY and CDR2 SVGAGI. V dropped 2 bases and J dropped 4; count of bases not matched to a gene: 10. This CDR3 comprises 16 residues. CDR3 in amino acids: CASSYDSQGLSTEAFF. CDR3 DNA sequence: TGTGCCAGCAGTTACGATTCACAGGGGTTGAGCACTGAAGCTTTCTTT.

The CDR3 protein is CASSPASGGAADTQYF. The CDR3, as DNA: TGCGCCAGCAGCCCTGCTAGCGGGGGGGCGGCAGATACGCAGTATTTT. The chain carries TRBV5-1 and TRBJ2-3, with 12 bases identical to TRBD2. The CDR3 consists of 16 residues. Germline-derived CDR1 and CDR2 are SGHRS and YFSETQ. J lost 4 bases, V lost 4 bases, and 7 bases had no gene match.

V and J are TRBV7-9 and TRBJ2-6; TRBD1 matches at 7 bases. The trim removed 3 bases at V and 2 bases at J, leaving 7 bases unmatched. The CDR3 is 17 amino acids. The germline gives CDR1 SEHNR, CDR2 FQNEAQ (reference sequence). The CDR3 DNA reads TGTGCCAGCAGCTTCAACAGGGGTAGAGCTGGGGCCAACGTCCTGACTTTC. Translating gives CASSFNRGRAGANVLTF.

V is TRBV29-1 and J is TRBJ2-3; 7 bases line up with TRBD2. The junction had 9 bases not matched to a gene; V was cut back by 2 bases and J by 4 bases. This CDR3 comprises 15 residues. Germline V CDR1 and CDR2: SQVTM, ANQGSEA. The CDR3 nucleotides read TGCAGCGTTGAACGGCAGGGAGGGAACTCAGATACGCAGTATTTT. This translates into CSVERQGGNSDTQYF.